The T cell receptor (beta chain) under discussion was sequenced for a study of blood T cell repertoires in COVID-19. At the level of the study: COVID-19 samples from acute and convalescent phases originated in the United States, Italy and Spain.

Germline V gene lookup returns CDR1 SGHTA and CDR2 FQGNSA. The CDR3 runs 16 residues. V dropped 2 bases and J dropped 5 bases, with 13 bases sitting between them. Sequenced by immunoSEQ multiplex PCR; TCRdb stores in-frame clones only, minus some. In the table there are 120,000 to 150,000 clones, roughly three quarters of which are singletons. The clonotype comes from a man aged 50-60 years with active or convalescent COVID-19. The gene calls are TRBV7-2 and TRBJ1-6, with unresolved D. Sequenced: peripheral blood. The CDR3 loop is CASSLRAGLDNSPLHF. CDR3 sequence (DNA): TGTGCCAGCAGCTTAAGGGCAGGACTAGATAATTCACCCCTCCACTTT. The full variable domain, its missing parts supplied by reference TRBV7-2 and TRBJ1-6, is GAGVSQSPSNKVTEKGKDVELRCDPISGHTALYWYRQSLGQGLEFLIYFQGNSAPDKSGLPSDRFSAERTGGSVSTLTIQRTQQEDSAVYLCASSLRAGLDNSPLHFGNGTRLTVT.